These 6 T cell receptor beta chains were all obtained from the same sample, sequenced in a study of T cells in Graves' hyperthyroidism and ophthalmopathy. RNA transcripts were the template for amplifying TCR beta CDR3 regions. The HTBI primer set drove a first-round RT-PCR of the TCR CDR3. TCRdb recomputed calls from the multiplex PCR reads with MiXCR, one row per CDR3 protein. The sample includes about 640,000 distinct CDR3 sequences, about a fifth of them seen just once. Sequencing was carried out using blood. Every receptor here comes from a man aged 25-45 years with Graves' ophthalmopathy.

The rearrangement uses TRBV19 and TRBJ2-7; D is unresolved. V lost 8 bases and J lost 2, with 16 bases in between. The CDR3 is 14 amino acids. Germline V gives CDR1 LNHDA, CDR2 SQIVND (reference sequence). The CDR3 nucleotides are TGTGCCAGTTCTATCCAAGGATCGGCCTACGAGCAGTACTTC. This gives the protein CASSIQGSAYEQYF.

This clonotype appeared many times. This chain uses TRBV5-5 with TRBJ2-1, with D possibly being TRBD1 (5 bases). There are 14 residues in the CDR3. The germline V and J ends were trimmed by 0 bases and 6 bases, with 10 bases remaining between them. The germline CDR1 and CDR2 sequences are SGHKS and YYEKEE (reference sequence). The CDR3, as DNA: TGTGCCAGCAGCTTGGAGGGCAGGGTCAATGAGCAGTTCTTC. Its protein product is CASSLEGRVNEQFF.

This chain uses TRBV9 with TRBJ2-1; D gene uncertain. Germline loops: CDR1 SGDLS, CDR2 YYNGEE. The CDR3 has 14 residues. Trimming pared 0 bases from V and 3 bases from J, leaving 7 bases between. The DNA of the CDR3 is TGTGCCAGCAGCGTAGTCGGTAGCTACAATGAGCAGTTCTTC. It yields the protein CASSVVGSYNEQFF.

DNA of the CDR3: TGCAGTGCTAGAGAGGGACTAAGCCACTACGAGCAGTACTTC. Protein sequence: CSAREGLSHYEQYF. V and J are TRBV20-1 and TRBJ2-7; 7 nucleotides align to TRBD2. This CDR3 is 14 amino acids long. CDR1 DFQATT and CDR2 SNEGSKA come from the germline V gene (reference sequence). V lost 0 bases and J lost 3; bases outside the gene matches: 5.

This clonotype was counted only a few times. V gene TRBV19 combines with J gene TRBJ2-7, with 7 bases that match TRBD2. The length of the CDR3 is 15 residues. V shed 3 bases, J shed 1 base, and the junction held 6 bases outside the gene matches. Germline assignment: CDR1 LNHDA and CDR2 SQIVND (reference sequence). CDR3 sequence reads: CASSIGGSISYEQYF. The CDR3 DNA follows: TGTGCCAGTAGTATTGGCGGGAGTATATCCTACGAGCAGTACTTC.

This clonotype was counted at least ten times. CDR3 coding DNA: TGTGCCAGCAGCCCGAGAAGAGGAGAGATGGGGCCTCTCTACGAGCAGTACTTC. Protein: CASSPRRGEMGPLYEQYF. This chain connects TRBV7-2 to TRBJ2-7; tentatively, D is TRBD1 (5 bases). The germline V gene has CDR1 SGHTA and CDR2 FQGNSA. Trimming removed 5 bases at V and 3 bases at J, with 26 bases between. The CDR3 consists of 18 residues. Full variable domain (missing parts from reference TRBV7-2 and TRBJ2-7): GAGVSQSPSNKVTEKGKDVELRCDPISGHTALYWYRQSLGQGLEFLIYFQGNSAPDKSGLPSDRFSAERTGGSVSTLTIQRTQQEDSAVYLCASSPRRGEMGPLYEQYFGPGTRLTVT.